This T cell receptor beta chain derives from a study of yellow fever vaccine responses in identical twins (dated by TCRdb to between 2017 and 2018). In terms of the full investigation: In identical twins, the study followed T cell clones that responded to the vaccine with precision.

Receptor libraries were prepared by RT-PCR. The sequencer listed for this sample is Illumina HiSeq 2500. TCRdb reanalyzed the raw reads on its own, using fastp at Q25 for trimming and MiXCR for clone calling, and kept in-frame beta chains. One record per CDR3 amino acid sequence lists the most common genes and DNA. Here the sample has 950 to 1,500 distinct CDR3 sequences; 65% to 80% occur a single time. Clones ranked in the top ten supply 20% to 25% of the sample. Results the study describes overall, beyond this receptor: The authors reported that the T cell response to vaccination in identical twins appeared partly convergent and partly personalized.

A word on this clonotype: The antigen this receptor binds is unknown. No qualities accompany the bases; no much larger clone lies one base away.

V lost 5 bases and J lost 2 bases; the stretch between them is 10 bases long. Spanning cysteine to phenylalanine, the CDR3 consists of 14 amino acids. The kept DNA is CDR3 alone, 42 bases in frame from the first base. The germline V gene (reference sequence) yields PRHDT for CDR1 and FYEKMQ for CDR2. The receptor comes from a female donor who received the yellow fever vaccine. This receptor chain uses TRBV13 and TRBJ2-1; TRBD1 might be the D gene, on 5 matching bases. The source was T cells from blood (PBMCs), unsorted or a sorted subset (not recorded which), collected before or after yellow fever vaccination (not recorded which). The nucleotide sequence is given as TGTGCCAGCAGCAAGACAGCAGCCTACAATGAGCAGTTCTTC. It specifies CASSKTAAYNEQFF.